One sample yielded the 26 T cell receptor beta chains listed below, sequenced in a study of regulatory T cells in long-lasting Graves disease. To make TCR beta libraries, researchers used iRepertoire HTBI primers and Arm-PCR of CDR3 regions. MiXCR, run by TCRdb on the multiplex PCR reads, gives a single entry per CDR3 protein. This sample yields 700,000 or so distinct CDR3 sequences, of which around 32% are seen a single time; about 42% belongs to the top ten. Time point here: persistent/refractory GD, antithyroid drugs over 5 years with positive TRAb. Scientists built the TCR library using RNA that was extracted from PBMCs. The sample consisted of peripheral blood mononuclear cells (PBMCs), taken when the disease was refractory, from a patient treated with antithyroid drugs. These receptors were collected from a female donor with Graves disease.

The J gene is TRBJ2-7, the V gene TRBV28, with TRBD2 identical over 7 bases. This CDR3 has 11 residues. Germline assignment: CDR1 MDHEN and CDR2 SYDVKM. The CDR3 coding sequence is TGTGCCAGCAGTGGAGGGAGAGCGGGGTTAGTC. As protein: CASSGGRAGLV.

The chain recombines TRBV30 with TRBJ1-1, with D uncertain. The germline V gene encodes CDR1 GTSNPN and CDR2 SVGIG (reference sequence). This CDR3 is 13 amino acids long. V dropped 3 bases and J dropped 3 bases, with 11 bases sitting between them. The CDR3 loop is CAWSLDEDTEAFF. For the CDR3, the DNA is TGTGCCTGGAGCCTCGACGAGGACACTGAAGCTTTCTTT. Drawing the rest from reference TRBV30 and TRBJ1-1, the complete variable domain is SQTIHQWPATLVQPVGSPLSLECTVEGTSNPNLYWYRQAAGRGLQLLFYSVGIGQISSEVPQNLSASRPQDRQFILSSKKLLLSDSGFYLCAWSLDEDTEAFFGQGTRLTVV.

The chain combines TRBV20-1 with TRBJ1-6; D call uncertain. Trimming took 6 bases from V and 6 from J, leaving 15 bases between them. The CDR3 consists of 14 residues. CDR1 and CDR2 (germline): DFQATT, SNEGSKA (reference sequence). The CDR3 DNA follows: TGCAGTGCCCCAGGACCGGTCGGTAATTCACCCCTCCACTTT. It specifies CSAPGPVGNSPLHF.

The chain employs TRBV11-2 and TRBJ2-2; TRBD2 matches at 8 bases. Germline CDR1 and CDR2: SGHAT and FQNNGV. The V gene end was trimmed by 5 bases and the J gene end by 2 bases; junction bases not matched to a gene: 7. The CDR3 runs 16 residues. CDR3 protein: CASSVPAGVNTGELFF. The CDR3 region has the DNA TGTGCCAGCAGCGTCCCAGCGGGAGTTAACACCGGGGAGCTGTTTTTT. Full variable domain (outside the CDR3, taken from reference TRBV11-2 and TRBJ2-2): EAGVAQSPRYKIIEKRQSVAFWCNPISGHATLYWYQQILGQGPKLLIQFQNNGVVDDSQLPKDRFSAERLKGVDSTLKIQPAKLEDSAVYLCASSVPAGVNTGELFFGEGSRLTVL.

This clonotype was seen just once. CDR3 in amino acids: CASSLSWQVNGYTF. DNA for the CDR3: TGTGCCAGCAGCTTAAGTTGGCAGGTCAATGGCTACACCTTC. The chain links TRBV7-9 to TRBJ1-2; D is undetermined. Trimming pared 2 bases from V and 6 bases from J, leaving 13 bases between. CDR3 length: 14 amino acids. The germline CDR1 and CDR2 sequences are SEHNR and FQNEAQ (reference sequence).

This rearrangement joins TRBV7-3 to TRBJ1-2; the D is unclear. Germline CDR1 and CDR2: SGHTA and FQGTGA. The CDR3 spans 14 residues. V gave up 4 bases and J gave up 5 bases, with 14 bases separating them. Here the CDR3 DNA reads TGTGCCAGCAGCTCAGGCGAAGGATCTTATGGCTACACCTTC. This translates into CASSSGEGSYGYTF.

This clonotype was seen only a few times. CDR3 sequence reads: CASSLVEGKNTEAFF. The CDR3 DNA reads TGTGCCAGCAGCTTAGTTGAAGGGAAGAACACTGAAGCTTTCTTT. This rearrangement joins TRBV7-9 to TRBJ1-1, with D hard to call. Germline V gives CDR1 SEHNR, CDR2 FQNEAQ (reference sequence). This CDR3 spans 15 amino acids. V gave up 1 base and J gave up 1 base, with 10 bases separating them.

The V call is TRBV5-1, the J call TRBJ2-7; maybe TRBD2 (6 bases). CDR1 and CDR2 (germline): SGHRS, YFSETQ. V was cut by 5 bases and J by 1 base, with 13 bases left in between. The CDR3 extends over 14 amino acids. The CDR3 DNA sequence: TGCGCCAGCAGGCGGGATAGGGCGTCCTACGAGCAGTACTTC. Its protein is CASRRDRASYEQYF.

This clonotype was seen many times. The V and J genes are TRBV11-2 and TRBJ1-1; D perhaps matches TRBD1 (6 bases). This CDR3 comprises 15 residues. Germline CDR1 is SGHAT and CDR2 is FQNNGV. The V and J ends lost 5 bases and 2 bases respectively, with 15 bases between them. CDR3 nucleotides: TGTGCCAGCAGCGGCCGACAGGTGATTAACACTGAAGCTTTCTTT. Translated, it gives CASSGRQVINTEAFF.

This chain connects TRBV6-5 to TRBJ2-5; D not resolved. Germline loops: CDR1 MNHEY, CDR2 SVGAGI. V was pared by 2 bases and J by 2 bases, with 9 bases between. This CDR3 is 14 amino acids long. CDR3 sequence: CASSYAIQQETQYF. CDR3 coding DNA: TGTGCCAGCAGTTACGCGATACAACAAGAGACCCAGTACTTC.

This clonotype has just a few counts. V gene TRBV24-1 combines with J gene TRBJ1-1, with TRBD1 matching 7 bases. CDR1 and CDR2 (germline): KGHDR, SFDVKD. This CDR3 has 15 residues. V dropped 5 bases and J dropped 0; count of bases not matched to a gene: 5. CDR3 in amino acids: CATSAAQGVNTEAFF. CDR3 bases: TGTGCCACCAGTGCCGCCCAGGGGGTGAACACTGAAGCTTTCTTT.

The chain employs TRBV10-3 and TRBJ2-7; 9 positions agree with TRBD1. V shed 2 bases, J shed 5 bases, and the junction held 10 bases outside the gene matches. The CDR3 covers 16 residues. Germline loops: CDR1 ENHRY, CDR2 SYGVKD. The CDR3 nucleotides read TGTGCCATCAGTGAGAACTCCGGGACAGGGTATCACGAGCAGTACTTC. Translating it yields CAISENSGTGYHEQYF.

The chain uses TRBV3-1 and TRBJ1-2; 10 bases map to TRBD1. The CDR3 covers 18 residues. Germline V gives CDR1 LGHDT, CDR2 YNNKEL (reference sequence). Losses at the gene ends were 4 bases for V and 0 bases for J; bases not matched to a gene: 11. The CDR3 nucleotides read TGTGCCAGCAGCCGGGCCGGGACAGGGGCCCTACCTAACTATGGCTACACCTTC. This sequence encodes CASSRAGTGALPNYGYTF. The full variable domain, with the rest looked up from reference TRBV3-1 and TRBJ1-2, is DTAVSQTPKYLVTQMGNDKSIKCEQNLGHDTMYWYKQDSKKFLKIMFSYNNKELIINETVPNRFSPKSPDKAHLNLHINSLELGDSAVYFCASSRAGTGALPNYGYTFGSGTRLTVV.

The chain has TRBV7-2 and TRBJ2-7; perhaps D is TRBD1 or TRBD2 (5 bases each). Germline assignment: CDR1 SGHTA and CDR2 FQGNSA. CDR3 size: 13 residues. V shed 5 bases and J shed 4 bases, with 12 bases lying between them. CDR3 DNA: TGTGCCAGCAGCGAGGGACCTCTTTACGAGCAGTACTTC. Its protein is CASSEGPLYEQYF. The entire variable domain, with the rest obtained from reference TRBV7-2 and TRBJ2-7, is as follows: GAGVSQSPSNKVTEKGKDVELRCDPISGHTALYWYRQSLGQGLEFLIYFQGNSAPDKSGLPSDRFSAERTGGSVSTLTIQRTQQEDSAVYLCASSEGPLYEQYFGPGTRLTVT.

This sequence joins TRBV6-1 and TRBJ1-5; 7 bases map to TRBD1. V dropped 8 bases and J dropped 0; count of bases not matched to a gene: 7. This CDR3 is built from 15 residues. The germline gives CDR1 MNHNS, CDR2 SASEGT. DNA of the CDR3: TGTGCCAGCGCCACAGGGGATTATAGCAATCAGCCCCAGCATTTT. It codes for CASATGDYSNQPQHF.

This clonotype was found once. CDR3 loop: CASSLAVPENNSPLHF. For the CDR3, the DNA is TGTGCCAGCAGCTTAGCTGTCCCGGAGAATAATTCACCCCTCCACTTT. The chain has TRBV7-9 and TRBJ1-6, with unresolved D. This CDR3 spans 16 amino acids. The ends were cut back, 0 bases at V and 5 bases at J, with 11 bases in the middle. The germline V gene has CDR1 SEHNR and CDR2 FQNEAQ (reference sequence).

The CDR3 DNA follows: TGTGCCAGCAGTTTTGGAAGGACTAAAGCTTTCTTT. Translated: CASSFGRTKAFF. The genes are TRBV28 and TRBJ1-1; D ambiguous. From germline, CDR1 is MDHEN and CDR2 SYDVKM. V dropped 3 bases and J dropped 9 bases, with 11 bases sitting between them. This CDR3 is 12 amino acids long.

This chain links TRBV20-1 with TRBJ1-2; the D gene is possibly TRBD1 (5 bases). The CDR3 is made up of 13 amino acids. The V end lost 1 base, the J end lost 4 bases, and 10 bases lay between the germline ends. CDR1 is DFQATT and CDR2 is SNEGSKA in the germline V gene (reference sequence). The CDR3 loop is CSARVAGPYGYTF. The CDR3 nucleotides are TGCAGTGCTAGAGTGGCAGGGCCCTATGGCTACACCTTC.

The chain links TRBV25-1 to TRBJ2-7; 8 bases match TRBD1. The germline CDR1 and CDR2 sequences are MGHDK and SYGVNS. This CDR3 has 15 amino acids. Unmatched junction bases numbered 9, after V lost 6 bases and J lost 2 bases. Here the CDR3 reads CASRGLGTGTYEQYF. CDR3 DNA: TGTGCCAGCAGGGGCCTCGGGACAGGAACCTACGAGCAGTACTTC.

Turning to this clonotype: Being one base from a much bigger clone, this may be a read error. This chain uses TRBV11-2 with TRBJ2-5; TRBD2 matches at 13 bases. The CDR3 has 17 residues. The germline gives CDR1 SGHAT, CDR2 FQNNGV. CDR3 region: CASGSSGTSGTGEIQYF. The DNA of the CDR3 is TGTGCCAGCGGATCCTCCGGGACTAGCGGGACCGGAGAGATCCAGTACTTC.

The gene calls are TRBV27 and TRBJ1-2, with TRBD1 matching 11 bases. Germline CDR1 is MNHEY and CDR2 is SMNVEV (reference sequence). Trimming cost V 5 bases and J 5 bases; bases outside gene matches: 7. CDR3 length equals 15 residues. CDR3 sequence: CASSPLDRGLYGYTF. The CDR3 nucleotides read TGTGCCAGCAGTCCGTTGGACAGGGGGCTATATGGCTACACCTTC.

This clonotype was found once. The chain is built from TRBV12-3 or TRBV12-4 and TRBJ2-2; D unresolved. V was cut by 5 bases and J by 10 bases, with 11 bases left in between. The CDR3 runs to 12 residues. The chain's CDR3 is CASSNRGKELFF. As DNA, the CDR3 is TGTGCCAGCAGTAATCGTGGAAAGGAGCTGTTTTTT.

This clonotype was counted between two and nine times. The CDR3 region has the DNA TGCAGTGCCGTCAGACTAGCGGGATACGAGCAGTACTTC. Protein sequence: CSAVRLAGYEQYF. The chain is built from TRBV20-1 and TRBJ2-7; 11 bases are a match to TRBD2. V gave up 6 bases and J gave up 4 bases; unmatched junction bases: 5. The CDR3 is 13 amino acids. Germline CDR1 reads DFQATT; CDR2 reads SNEGSKA (reference sequence).

This rearrangement joins TRBV6-1 to TRBJ2-7, with TRBD2 matching over 7 bases. CDR1 and CDR2 (germline): MNHNS, SASEGT. The CDR3 is made up of 13 amino acids. Trimming cost V 5 bases and J 6 bases; bases outside gene matches: 7. In DNA form, the CDR3 reads TGTGCCAGCAGTACCGGGGGAGGGTCCGAGCAGTACTTC. As protein: CASSTGGGSEQYF.

At least ten counts were recorded for this clonotype. The chain uses TRBV15 and TRBJ2-7; no firm D call. The CDR3 has 14 amino acids. Germline V gives CDR1 LNHNV, CDR2 YYDKDF (reference sequence). The germline V and J ends were trimmed by 0 bases and 4 bases, with 10 bases remaining between them. CDR3: CATSRDHVGYEQYF. The CDR3 DNA follows: TGTGCCACCAGCAGAGATCATGTAGGGTACGAGCAGTACTTC.

V usage is TRBV6-1 and J usage is TRBJ1-6; 8 nucleotides line up with TRBD1. In germline, CDR1 is MNHNS, CDR2 SASEGT. CDR3 length equals 13 residues. V shed 7 bases, J shed 10 bases, and the junction held 6 bases outside the gene matches. The CDR3 DNA reads TGTGCCAGCAAACCAACAGGGGGATCACCCCTCCACTTT. It is translated as CASKPTGGSPLHF.